This T cell receptor beta chain was identified in a study of beta chain features in type 1 diabetes (dated by TCRdb to 2016 to 2018). For context, the study as a whole: No differences in mean age, gender distribution, total cell number or subset yield were found between patients and healthy donors. Across all samples, about 110 million sorted cells were examined, and cell number per subset correlated strongly with RNA yield. The study compared TCRB repertoires of sorted circulating CD4+ T cell subsets between recently diagnosed type 1 diabetes patients and matched healthy donors. Regulatory and stem cell-like memory subsets were isolated from only 8 patients and roughly 8 healthy donors, whereas naive and central memory subsets came from all 30 or so donors.

Each donor gave one peripheral blood draw, averaging roughly 100 mL, which was collected into heparinised tubes. A BD FACSAria II was used to sort naive, central memory, regulatory and stem cell-like memory CD4+ T cells with a panel that included CD45RO, CCR7, CD25, CD127, CD95 and CD27. A purity above 95% was achieved for all sorted populations. PBMCs were separated immediately by Lymphoprep density gradient centrifugation and were stained directly, without being cultured. Samples were stained and sorted in pairs, with one healthy donor and one patient per experiment, so that batch effects were minimized. The entire amount of isolated RNA was reverse transcribed using the High Capacity cDNA Reverse Transcription Kit, so the sequenced TCRB transcripts were expressed ones. Deep immunoSEQ sequencing was performed on naive, central memory and regulatory T cell samples, with an average of approximately 3.9 million total reads per sample. Sorted cells were lysed in RLT buffer and RNA was extracted with DNase-treated RNeasy Micro or Mini kits, depending on cell number. To prevent cross-contamination, every cell subset was processed on its own, while patient and healthy donor samples were processed together. TCRB sequences were amplified from cDNA with the immunoSEQ multiplex PCR, producing 87-bp fragments spanning the CDR3 region. Amplicons were sequenced on the Illumina HiSeq platform. On the study's bioinformatics: PCR bias was computationally corrected using synthetic template baselines, reads within Hamming distance 2 were collapsed, and singletons that could not be merged were discarded. Reads were aligned to IMGT to assign V, D and J genes, CDR3 length, and insertions or deletions at six rearrangement sites. Within each subset, clonotype counts were normalized to sorted cell number, and only after that were true diversity and Gini coefficients computed with the tcR R package. The overlap coefficient, calculated on TCRB nucleotide sequences, was used to quantify repertoire sharing. Out-of-frame TCRB sequences from naive cells were analyzed as a proxy for the pre-selection repertoire. Entries here come from immuneACCESS through TCRdb and include only in-frame sequences with V and J called. Some clones fail to appear in such tables; in the studies checked, an unresolved V gene covers under half of the shortfall, and the cause of the remainder is unknown. Clone size and the V and J calls come from that table; the DNA yielded D and trimming. This sample comprises a few hundred thousand clones, 16% of them detected only once. The ten largest make up 0.07% to 0.095% of the sample.

The germline V gene supplies CDR1 LGHNA and CDR2 YNFKEQ. Measured from the cysteine to the phenylalanine, the CDR3 is 15 residues long. The CDR3 DNA has 45 bases and is translated from base 1. V is pruned by 3 bases and J by 7 bases, leaving 3 bases of the junction without a gene match. Only a few counts were recorded for this clone. Its antigen is unknown. One base away there is no much larger clone; base qualities are not given. What the work shows at the level of the full study, not this receptor alone: Naive, central memory and regulatory TCRB repertoires appeared to be more similar among patients than among healthy donors. A moderate but significant shortening of TCRB CDR3 length was observed in type 1 diabetes patients in all four CD4+ subsets. Shorter templates might be favored by PCR, yet because patient and control samples were amplified and corrected together, any such skew would affect both groups equally. HLA sub-analyses involved small numbers of individuals, so any influence of HLA type on TCRB rearrangement remained unresolved. Patients with type 1 diabetes made fewer insertions and deleted more nucleotides at VDJ recombination sites, implying thymic rearrangement abnormalities. Because cDNA was sequenced instead of genomic DNA, highly expressing activated cells could be over-represented, though the groups showed no difference in activation or CD3 levels.

The chain uses TRBV4-2 and TRBJ2-2, and 12 bases in between align with TRBD1. The source of this sequence is a man aged 30-40 years with type 1 diabetes. The specimen was naive CD4+ T cells from blood. The cell subset or site label here, explained by the study, means: true naive CD4+ T cells. The CDR3 amino acid sequence is: CASSQGQGASGELFF. In nucleotide form, the sequence is TGTGCCAGCAGCCAGGGACAGGGGGCCAGCGGGGAGCTGTTTTTT.